Presented here are 31 T cell receptor beta chains from one specimen sequenced in a study of blood T cell repertoires in COVID-19. Profiled with immunoSEQ multiplex PCR; TCRdb holds only in-frame clones, not every one. The sample holds roughly 160,000 clones, roughly 84% seen once. Input material: peripheral blood. Source of these receptors: a woman between 45 and 65 years old with COVID-19, enrolled during active disease.

This sequence joins TRBV6-5 and TRBJ2-1, with D perhaps TRBD1 (6 bases). The germline gives CDR1 MNHEY, CDR2 SVGAGI. V lost 0 bases and J 4 bases, leaving 13 bases between the germline ends. The CDR3 extends over 16 amino acids. CDR3 amino acids: CASSYSRGTLYNEQFF. In DNA, the CDR3 is TGTGCCAGCAGTTACTCGCGTGGGACACTTTACAATGAGCAGTTCTTC.

This clone was counted once. The chain links TRBV5-8 to TRBJ1-4, with D unclear. The germline gives CDR1 SGHTS, CDR2 YDEGEE. V gave up 0 bases and J gave up 4 bases, with 7 bases separating them. There are 14 residues in the CDR3. Here the CDR3 DNA reads TGTGCCAGCAGCTTGGCCCCCCGTAATGAAAAACTGTTTTTT. Encoded protein: CASSLAPRNEKLFF.

This clone was found many times. The chain joins TRBV12-5 to TRBJ2-2; TRBD1 matches at 10 bases. CDR3 length: 18 residues. From germline, CDR1 is LGHNT and CDR2 FRNRAP. V lost 1 base, J lost 0 bases, and 5 bases stayed unmatched. CDR3: CASGLEDRGTTNTGELFF. The DNA for the CDR3 is TGTGCTAGTGGTTTGGAGGACAGGGGGACAACGAACACCGGGGAGCTGTTTTTT.

The V gene is TRBV12-3 or TRBV12-4, the J gene TRBJ1-2, with TRBD1 as a possible D gene (5 bases). The CDR3 extends over 13 amino acids. V gave up 3 bases and J gave up 7 bases, with 12 bases separating them. The CDR3 region is CASSLWGQGGYTF. In DNA, the CDR3 is TGTGCCAGCAGTTTGTGGGGCCAGGGTGGCTACACCTTC.

Here the CDR3 DNA reads TGTGCCAGCAGCCTCGGGGGTGGGTACAATGAGCAGTTCTTC. Translating it yields CASSLGGGYNEQFF. The chain couples TRBV3-1 (or the pseudogene TRBV3-2) to TRBJ2-1, with a tentative D call TRBD2 (6 bases). V was clipped by 4 bases and J by 4 bases, with 11 bases between them. Germline V gene sequence: CDR1 LGHDT, CDR2 YNNKEL (reference sequence). The CDR3 contains 14 residues.

The chain carries TRBV21-1 and TRBJ2-7; the D call TRBD1 from the table was never checked on the DNA. TRBV21-1 is given as a pseudogene. This CDR3 is built from 17 residues. The CDR3 DNA follows: TGTGCCAGCAGCAAGGGCCACCGGGACAGGGAGTACCACGAGCAGTACTTC. Amino acid sequence: CASSKGHRDREYHEQYF.

This chain connects TRBV13 to TRBJ1-1, with D possibly being TRBD1 (5 bases). Trimming took 8 bases from V and 0 from J, leaving 13 bases between them. This CDR3 contains 14 residues. Germline-derived CDR1 and CDR2 are PRHDT and FYEKMQ (reference sequence). CDR3 loop: CASGWQGMNTEAFF. CDR3 in DNA: TGTGCCAGCGGGTGGCAGGGAATGAACACTGAAGCTTTCTTT.

This chain joins TRBV2 and TRBJ1-1; a weak D match, TRBD1 (6 bases). From germline, CDR1 is SNHLY and CDR2 FYNNEI. V was pared by 4 bases and J by 1 base, with 13 bases between. The CDR3 is made up of 15 amino acids. The CDR3 DNA is TGTGCCAGCAGTGGAGACAGGCTAAGGAACACTGAAGCTTTCTTT. Amino acid sequence: CASSGDRLRNTEAFF.

This sequence joins TRBV6-5 and TRBJ1-5, with D maybe TRBD1 (5 bases). The CDR3 sequence is 15 residues long. Trimming cost V 2 bases and J 2 bases, with 10 bases left between them. Per the germline V gene, CDR1 is MNHEY and CDR2 is SVGAGI. In DNA form, the CDR3 reads TGTGCCAGCAGTTACCAGGGTATAGGCAATCAGCCCCAGCATTTT. Its protein is CASSYQGIGNQPQHF.

The rearrangement uses TRBV19 and TRBJ1-5; no reliable D call. Germline V gene data show CDR1 as LNHDA and CDR2 as SQIVND (reference sequence). The V end was cut by 0 bases, the J end by 0 bases, with 6 bases between. The CDR3 spans 15 residues. CDR3 sequence reads: CASSIDSYSNQPQHF. CDR3 coding DNA: TGTGCCAGTAGTATAGACAGTTATAGCAATCAGCCCCAGCATTTT.

This sequence joins TRBV10-2 and TRBJ1-5; 7 nucleotides agree with TRBD1. The CDR3 runs 13 residues. Germline loops: CDR1 WSHSY, CDR2 SAAADI. Unmatched junction bases numbered 5, after V lost 7 bases and J lost 5 bases. The DNA for the CDR3 is TGCGCCAGCAATAGGGGGCCTGATCAGCCCCAGCATTTT. Residues: CASNRGPDQPQHF.

The chain joins TRBV5-1 to TRBJ1-6, with 8 bases matching TRBD1. This CDR3 is built from 13 residues. With 3 bases clipped from V and 12 bases from J, the junction kept 5 bases outside the gene matches. Germline lookup yields CDR1 SGHRS and CDR2 YFSETQ. The CDR3 DNA reads as TGCGCCAGCAGCTCAGGACAGGGAGGACCCCTCCACTTT. Translation gives CASSSGQGGPLHF.

V gene TRBV18 combines with J gene TRBJ2-7; 9 nucleotides match TRBD1. Germline V CDR1 and CDR2: KGHSH, LQKENI. CDR3 length: 16 amino acids. The V and J ends lost 1 base and 5 bases, in that order; junction bases with no gene match: 9. The CDR3 DNA sequence: TGTGCCAGCTCACCACGATCGGGACAGGGTGTAGACGAGCAGTACTTC. It codes for CASSPRSGQGVDEQYF.

This clone was seen just once. The rearrangement joins TRBV2 to TRBJ2-2, with 8 bases lining up with TRBD2. The CDR3 is made up of 13 amino acids. Trimming took 7 bases from V and 6 from J; bases not matched to a gene: 4. Germline CDR1 and CDR2: SNHLY and FYNNEI. CDR3 coding DNA: TGTGCCAGCACCCCGGGGGGGGCCGGGGAGCTGTTTTTT. It codes for CASTPGGAGELFF.

On this clone: Other nucleotide sequences from this sample produce the same CDR3. This chain links TRBV6-5 with TRBJ2-3; 11 positions agree with TRBD2. Looked up from germline, CDR1 is MNHEY and CDR2 is SVGAGI. The CDR3 consists of 16 residues. J was trimmed by 4 bases and V by 2 bases; bases with no gene match: 5. CDR3 loop: CASSYGTSGVPDTQYF. The CDR3 DNA is TGTGCCAGCAGTTACGGGACTAGCGGCGTCCCAGATACGCAGTATTTT.

The count of this clone is one. The chain employs TRBV19 and TRBJ2-1, with 8 bases matching TRBD2. Germline CDR1 reads LNHDA; CDR2 reads SQIVND (reference sequence). The J segment lost 0 bases and the V segment lost 5 bases, leaving 12 bases of the junction unmatched. The CDR3 spans 18 residues. The CDR3 loop is CASSPWAGGASSYNEQFF. CDR3 sequence (DNA): TGTGCCAGTAGTCCGTGGGCCGGGGGGGCTAGCTCCTACAATGAGCAGTTCTTC.

This chain links TRBV27 with TRBJ2-1; TRBD1 agrees at 11 bases. Germline V CDR1 and CDR2: MNHEY, SMNVEV (reference sequence). J was trimmed by 9 bases and V by 4 bases; bases with no gene match: 11. The CDR3 has 16 residues. The chain's CDR3 is CASSSGTGGMILEQFF. DNA for the CDR3: TGTGCCAGCAGTTCCGGGACAGGGGGAATGATTCTTGAGCAGTTCTTC.

The chain recombines TRBV6-5 with TRBJ2-4; D possibly corresponds to TRBD1 (6 bases). The germline gives CDR1 MNHEY, CDR2 SVGAGI. V was pared by 7 bases and J by 1 base, with 14 bases between. The length of the CDR3 is 15 residues. CDR3 coding DNA: TGTGCCAGCACACAGGGCAGTCTGGCCAAAAACATTCAGTACTTC. It codes for CASTQGSLAKNIQYF.

The rearrangement links TRBV30 to TRBJ1-5, with 8 bases lining up with TRBD1. V was clipped by 5 bases and J by 7 bases; unmatched bases: 13. The CDR3 runs to 15 residues. Germline CDR1 is GTSNPN and CDR2 is SVGIG (reference sequence). The CDR3 spells CAWGKKQGARQPQHF. As DNA, the CDR3 is TGTGCCTGGGGAAAGAAGCAGGGGGCGAGACAGCCCCAGCATTTT.

The chain is built from TRBV9 and TRBJ1-1, with TRBD1 identical over 9 bases. CDR3 length: 16 amino acids. Germline V gene sequence: CDR1 SGDLS, CDR2 YYNGEE. J gave up 0 bases and V 3 bases, and 6 bases lay outside the gene matches. Here the CDR3 reads CASSDGTGNVNTEAFF. The CDR3 nucleotides read TGTGCCAGCAGCGACGGGACAGGGAATGTGAACACTGAAGCTTTCTTT.

A remark on this clone: Other DNA sequences in this specimen translate into the identical CDR3. The rearrangement links TRBV5-1 to TRBJ2-1; D may be TRBD2 (7 bases). V was trimmed by 4 bases and J by 4 bases, leaving 15 bases between them. The CDR3 consists of 15 residues. Germline V gene data show CDR1 as SGHRS and CDR2 as YFSETQ. CDR3 loop: CASSLPGGPYNEQFF. The CDR3 DNA follows: TGCGCCAGCAGCCTCCCCGGGGGGCCGTACAATGAGCAGTTCTTC.

In nucleotides, the CDR3 is TGTGCCAGCAGCCAACAGGGCAGTGAGCAGTTCTTC. It translates to CASSQQGSEQFF. The genes are TRBV5-4 and TRBJ2-1; D is possibly TRBD1 (6 bases). Trimming took off 4 bases at V and 9 bases at J, with 11 bases between the two ends. Germline-derived CDR1 and CDR2 are SGHNT and YYREEE (reference sequence). CDR3 size: 12 residues.

The chain has TRBV12-3 or TRBV12-4 and TRBJ1-2; D is perhaps TRBD1 (6 bases). V was cut by 6 bases and J by 8 bases, with 13 bases left in between. The CDR3 runs to 12 residues. Here the CDR3 reads CASSGQPQGYTF. CDR3 coding DNA: TGTGCCAGCAGCGGACAGCCGCAAGGCTACACCTTC.

The chain has TRBV4-3 and TRBJ1-2; D unresolved. The CDR3 is 16 amino acids. The germline gives CDR1 LGHNA, CDR2 YSLEER. The V end lost 0 bases, the J end lost 4 bases, and 15 bases lay between the germline ends. The CDR3 region has the DNA TGCGCCAGCAGCCAAGAATTCACGGGGAGGGCCTATGGCTACACCTTC. Protein sequence: CASSQEFTGRAYGYTF.

V and J are TRBV10-1 and TRBJ1-3; 9 positions agree with TRBD1. CDR3 length equals 15 residues. Per the germline V gene, CDR1 is WNHNN and CDR2 is SYGVQD (reference sequence). The J segment lost 1 base and the V segment lost 6 bases, leaving 4 bases of the junction unmatched. As DNA, the CDR3 is TGCGCCAGCAGCGCCGGGACAGGGTCTGGAAACACCATATATTTT. Residues: CASSAGTGSGNTIYF.

The gene calls are TRBV7-8 and TRBJ2-7, with 10 nucleotides matching TRBD1. Per the germline V gene, CDR1 is SGHVS and CDR2 is FQNEAQ. The CDR3 totals 17 residues. J lost 4 bases, V lost 1 base, and 10 bases had no gene match. CDR3 in amino acids: CASSLGGGTGVVYEQYF. The CDR3 region has the DNA TGTGCCAGCAGCTTAGGAGGGGGGACAGGGGTTGTTTACGAGCAGTACTTC.

DNA of the CDR3: TGTGCCAGCAGCTTAGTACAGGGAGGGGGGTTCGAAGACGAGCAGTACTTC. Translating it yields CASSLVQGGGFEDEQYF. The chain has TRBV7-9 and TRBJ2-7, with a possible D match to TRBD2 (7 bases). Germline V gives CDR1 SEHNR, CDR2 FQNEAQ (reference sequence). CDR3 length: 17 amino acids. V lost 1 base and J lost 5, with 21 bases in between.

The CDR3 DNA reads TGTGCCAGCAGCTTAGTCCCCAGGACCTGGGGGGGAGAGACCCAGTACTTC. It encodes CASSLVPRTWGGETQYF. The V and J genes are TRBV11-2 and TRBJ2-5, with 7 bases matching TRBD2. CDR1 and CDR2 from the germline V gene are SGHAT and FQNNGV. The CDR3 sequence is 17 residues long. Trimming removed 1 base from V and 4 bases from J; junction bases left unmatched: 12.

V is TRBV28 and J is TRBJ1-1; 7 bases align to TRBD1. The V gene's germline CDR1 is MDHEN and CDR2 SYDVKM. V shed 6 bases and J 5 bases; nucleotides not matched to a gene: 6. The CDR3 contains 13 residues. As DNA, the CDR3 is TGTGCCAGCAGCCGGGACAGAGGGACTGAAGCTTTCTTT. Translation gives CASSRDRGTEAFF. The complete variable domain, with remaining parts taken from reference TRBV28 and TRBJ1-1, reads DVKVTQSSRYLVKRTGEKVFLECVQDMDHENMFWYRQDPGLGLRLIYFSYDVKMKEKGDIPEGYSVSREKKERFSLILESASTNQTSMYLCASSRDRGTEAFFGQGTRLTVV.

This chain joins TRBV13 and TRBJ2-7; 9 bases are shared with TRBD1. The J segment lost 3 bases and the V segment lost 5 bases, leaving 8 bases of the junction unmatched. CDR3 size: 15 residues. Germline-derived CDR1 and CDR2 are PRHDT and FYEKMQ (reference sequence). The CDR3 bases are TGTGCCAGCAGCCACGGGGACAGGGATTTCTACGAGCAGTACTTC. Its protein is CASSHGDRDFYEQYF.

The chain joins TRBV28 to TRBJ2-7; 8 bases align to TRBD1. J gave up 4 bases and V 6 bases, and 11 bases lay outside the gene matches. The CDR3 is made up of 15 amino acids. Germline assignment: CDR1 MDHEN and CDR2 SYDVKM. For the CDR3, the DNA is TGTGCCAGCAGCCCCTCCGGGACAGGAATTTACGAGCAGTACTTC. Encoded protein: CASSPSGTGIYEQYF.